The clone carrying this T cell receptor beta chain was seen repeatedly, ten times or more. The antigen is not known. The data were taken from a study of T cells in Graves' hyperthyroidism and ophthalmopathy. The germline V gene encodes CDR1 DFQATT and CDR2 SNEGSKA (reference sequence). The V end was cut by 0 bases, the J end by 3 bases, with 17 bases between. The CDR3 totals 16 residues. Among the patients, aged 18 to 65, hyperthyroidism was newly diagnosed and had lasted under 2 months. Blood sampling occurred at first hyperthyroidism diagnosis, ahead of any ophthalmopathy symptoms. PBMCs were obtained from about 9.9 ml fresh peripheral blood. Researchers took RNA transcripts and amplified the TCR beta CDR3 regions from them. Using the HTBI primer set, a first-round RT-PCR was run on the TCR CDR3. TCRdb itself ran the multiplex PCR reads through MiXCR, one entry per CDR3 protein. The table records fewer than 500,000 distinct CDR3 sequences, approximately 15% of them present only once.

The study, taken as a whole, reports: The majority of expanded thyroid clonotypes above 0.001 also appeared in blood.

This sequence was found in a man between 25 and 39 years old with Graves' hyperthyroidism that later progressed to Graves' ophthalmopathy. V gene TRBV20-1 combines with J gene TRBJ1-2; a weak D match, TRBD1 (5 bases). The specimen was blood. The CDR3: CSARDERRGIDYGYTF. The DNA of the CDR3 is TGCAGTGCTAGAGACGAGAGAAGGGGAATAGACTATGGCTACACCTTC.